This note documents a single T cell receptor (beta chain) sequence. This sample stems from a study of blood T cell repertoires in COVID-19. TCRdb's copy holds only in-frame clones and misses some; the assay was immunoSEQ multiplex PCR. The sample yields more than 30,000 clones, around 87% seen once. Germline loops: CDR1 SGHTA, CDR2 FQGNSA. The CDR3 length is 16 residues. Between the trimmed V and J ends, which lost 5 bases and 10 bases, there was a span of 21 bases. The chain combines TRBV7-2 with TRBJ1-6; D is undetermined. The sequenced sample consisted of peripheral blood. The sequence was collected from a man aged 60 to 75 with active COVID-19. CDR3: CASSPVSGRPGSPLHF. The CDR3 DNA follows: TGTGCCAGCAGCCCCGTTTCGGGGAGACCGGGGTCACCCCTCCACTTT.